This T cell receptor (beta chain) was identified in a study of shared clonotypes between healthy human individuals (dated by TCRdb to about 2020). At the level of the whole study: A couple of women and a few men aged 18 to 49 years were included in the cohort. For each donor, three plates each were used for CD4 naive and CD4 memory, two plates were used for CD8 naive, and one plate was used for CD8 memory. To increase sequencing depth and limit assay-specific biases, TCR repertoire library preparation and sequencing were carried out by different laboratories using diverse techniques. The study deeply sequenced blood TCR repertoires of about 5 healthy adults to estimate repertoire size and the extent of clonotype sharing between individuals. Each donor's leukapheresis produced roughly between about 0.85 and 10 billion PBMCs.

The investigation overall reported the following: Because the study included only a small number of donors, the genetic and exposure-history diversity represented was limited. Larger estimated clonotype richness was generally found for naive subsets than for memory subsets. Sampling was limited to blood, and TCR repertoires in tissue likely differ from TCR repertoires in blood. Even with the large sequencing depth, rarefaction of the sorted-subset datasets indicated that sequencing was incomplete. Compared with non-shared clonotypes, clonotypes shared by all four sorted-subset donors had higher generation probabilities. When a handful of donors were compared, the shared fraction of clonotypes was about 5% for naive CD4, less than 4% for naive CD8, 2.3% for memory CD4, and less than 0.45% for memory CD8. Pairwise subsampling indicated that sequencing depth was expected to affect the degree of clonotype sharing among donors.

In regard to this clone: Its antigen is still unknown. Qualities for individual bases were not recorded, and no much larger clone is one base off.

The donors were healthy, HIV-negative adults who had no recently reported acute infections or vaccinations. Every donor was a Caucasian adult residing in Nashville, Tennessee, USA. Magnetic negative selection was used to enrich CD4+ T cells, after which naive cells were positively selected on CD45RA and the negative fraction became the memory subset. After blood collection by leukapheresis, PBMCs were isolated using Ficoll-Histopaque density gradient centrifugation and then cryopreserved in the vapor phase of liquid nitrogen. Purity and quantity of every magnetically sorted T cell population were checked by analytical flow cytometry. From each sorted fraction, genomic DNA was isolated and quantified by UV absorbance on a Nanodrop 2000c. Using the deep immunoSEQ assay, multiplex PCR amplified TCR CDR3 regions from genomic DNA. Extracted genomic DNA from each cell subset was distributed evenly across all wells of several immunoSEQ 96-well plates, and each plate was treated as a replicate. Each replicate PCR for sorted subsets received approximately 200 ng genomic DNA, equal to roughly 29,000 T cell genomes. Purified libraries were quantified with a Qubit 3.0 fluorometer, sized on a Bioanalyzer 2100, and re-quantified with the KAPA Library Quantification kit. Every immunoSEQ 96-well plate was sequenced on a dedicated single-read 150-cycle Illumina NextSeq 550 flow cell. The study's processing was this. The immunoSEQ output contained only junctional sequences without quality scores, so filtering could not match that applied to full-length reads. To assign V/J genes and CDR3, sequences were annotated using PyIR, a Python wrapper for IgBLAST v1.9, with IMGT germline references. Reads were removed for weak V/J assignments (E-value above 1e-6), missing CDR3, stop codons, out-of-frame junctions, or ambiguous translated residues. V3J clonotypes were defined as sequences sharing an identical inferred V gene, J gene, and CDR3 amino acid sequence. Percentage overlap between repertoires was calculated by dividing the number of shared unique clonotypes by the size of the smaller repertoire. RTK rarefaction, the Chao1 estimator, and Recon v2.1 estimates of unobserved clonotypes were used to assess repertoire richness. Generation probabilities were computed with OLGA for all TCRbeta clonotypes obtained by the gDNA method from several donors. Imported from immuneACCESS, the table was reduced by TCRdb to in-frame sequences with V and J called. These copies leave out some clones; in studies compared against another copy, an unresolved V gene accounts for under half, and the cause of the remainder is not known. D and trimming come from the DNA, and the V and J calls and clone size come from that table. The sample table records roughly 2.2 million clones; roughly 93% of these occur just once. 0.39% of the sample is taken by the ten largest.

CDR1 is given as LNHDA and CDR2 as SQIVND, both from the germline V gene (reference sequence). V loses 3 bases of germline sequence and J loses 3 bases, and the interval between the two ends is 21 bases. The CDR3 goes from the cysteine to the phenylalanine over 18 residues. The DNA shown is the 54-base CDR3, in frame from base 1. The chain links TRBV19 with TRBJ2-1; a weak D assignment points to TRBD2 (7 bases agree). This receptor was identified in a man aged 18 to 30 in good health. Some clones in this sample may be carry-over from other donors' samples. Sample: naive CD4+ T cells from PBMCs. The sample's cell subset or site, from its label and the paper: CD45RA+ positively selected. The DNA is TGTGCCAGTAGTATTCCCCCGGCAGGGGACTACCACTACAATGAGCAGTTCTTC. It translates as CASSIPPAGDYHYNEQFF.